These 8 T cell receptor beta chains came from one sample sequenced in a study of ipilimumab plus nivolumab after autologous stem cell transplantation. Method: immunoSEQ multiplex PCR; TCRdb's copy keeps in-frame clones and lacks some. The sample lists 6,000 to 6,500 clones; 75% to 90% were seen once. This material consisted of PBMCs, taken in a trial of ipilimumab plus nivolumab as post-transplant consolidation. The receptors come from a female donor with multiple myeloma.

The rearrangement links TRBV2 to TRBJ1-6; no clear D. Trimming removed 2 bases at V and 6 bases at J, with 5 bases between. CDR1 and CDR2 from the germline V gene are SNHLY and FYNNEI. The CDR3 loop spans 13 amino acids. For the CDR3, the DNA is TGTGCCAGCAGTGAACTGGGTAATTCACCCCTCCACTTT. It yields the protein CASSELGNSPLHF.

This clone is deemed large. The rearrangement uses TRBV7-9 and TRBJ2-3; D is unresolved. Trimming stripped 5 bases from V and 0 bases from J, with 15 bases between. The CDR3 spans 16 residues. Germline CDR1 and CDR2: SEHNR and FQNEAQ (reference sequence). For the CDR3, the DNA is TGTGCCAGCAGCCCGCGGACGAGATATAGCACAGATACGCAGTATTTT. Translating gives CASSPRTRYSTDTQYF.

J is TRBJ2-1 and V is TRBV5-1; 11 bases map to TRBD1. V was pared by 4 bases and J by 6 bases, with 9 bases of the junction left unmatched. The CDR3 spans 16 residues. Per germline, CDR1 SGHRS and CDR2 YFSETQ. CDR3 protein: CASSLTGTGGLNEQFF. The CDR3 DNA reads TGCGCCAGCAGCCTTACCGGGACAGGGGGACTCAATGAGCAGTTCTTC.

V and J are TRBV7-2 and TRBJ2-7; the D gene is possibly TRBD2 (5 bases). The CDR3 is made up of 16 amino acids. Germline CDR1 SGHTA, CDR2 FQGNSA. Trimming removed 5 bases at V and 4 bases at J, with 21 bases between. The CDR3 DNA reads as TGTGCCAGCAGCCTGGGGAGCGATCCGAACCAATACGAGCAGTACTTC. It is translated as CASSLGSDPNQYEQYF.

This chain uses TRBV12-2 with TRBJ2-1; TRBD2 was called by the table and not checked on the DNA. TRBV12-2 is classified as a pseudogene. The CDR3 runs to 17 residues. CDR3 coding DNA: TGTGCAAGTCGCTCCCGGAGATGGGCGGGAGGGCCGGGTGAGCAGTTCTTC. Its protein product is CASRSRRWAGGPGEQFF.

The rearrangement joins TRBV19 to TRBJ2-4, with D maybe TRBD1 (6 bases). Trimming removed 6 bases from V and 8 bases from J, with 14 bases in between. Per germline, CDR1 LNHDA and CDR2 SQIVND (reference sequence). CDR3 length: 13 amino acids. CDR3 amino acids: CASSEQGSYIQYF. Written as DNA, the CDR3 is TGTGCCAGTAGCGAACAGGGATCTTACATTCAGTACTTC.

This chain uses TRBV28 with TRBJ2-1; D tentatively reads TRBD1 or TRBD2 (6 bases each). Between the trimmed V and J ends, which lost 2 bases and 8 bases, there was a span of 16 bases. This CDR3 region has 15 residues. Germline assignment: CDR1 MDHEN and CDR2 SYDVKM. CDR3: CASSLAGGPVDEQFF. DNA of the CDR3: TGTGCCAGCAGTTTAGCTGGGGGGCCGGTTGATGAGCAGTTCTTC.

The genes are TRBV6-5 and TRBJ1-6, with D possibly TRBD1 on 5 matching bases. CDR1 is MNHEY, CDR2 SVGAGI, per germline. The V gene lost 7 bases and the J gene lost 10 bases, with 14 bases spanning the gap. The CDR3 runs to 13 residues. CDR3 coding DNA: TGTGCCAGCACCCCGGGGGGGTTCTCACCCCTCCACTTT. Translated: CASTPGGFSPLHF.